Following are 28 T cell receptor beta chains from one sample sequenced in a study of regulatory T cells in long-lasting Graves disease. Regarding time point: newly diagnosed GD, antithyroid drugs for less than 3 months. PBMC-extracted RNA yielded the TCR library. Building of the TCR beta libraries involved iRepertoire HTBI primers and Arm-PCR of CDR3 regions. One entry per CDR3 protein results from TCRdb running MiXCR on the multiplex PCR reads. The sample has some 330,000 distinct CDR3 sequences, about 10% seen once; the top ten hold approximately 17%. The same sample was also studied in work on T cells in Graves' hyperthyroidism and ophthalmopathy.

The starting material was peripheral blood mononuclear cells (PBMCs), obtained at new diagnosis, from a patient treated with antithyroid drugs. Receptors were obtained from a woman aged 18-29 years with Graves disease.

The chain carries TRBV3-1 and TRBJ2-7; D remains unclear. From germline, CDR1 is LGHDT and CDR2 YNNKEL (reference sequence). This CDR3 has 14 residues. Trimming cost V 0 bases and J 2 bases, with 8 bases left between them. The CDR3 reads CASSQDPQPYEQYF. Here the CDR3 DNA reads TGTGCCAGCAGCCAAGATCCCCAGCCCTACGAGCAGTACTTC.

The chain is built from TRBV19 and TRBJ1-2, with D hard to call. Trimming cost V 4 bases and J 6 bases, with 6 bases left between them. This CDR3 is 11 amino acids long. Per the germline V gene, CDR1 is LNHDA and CDR2 is SQIVND (reference sequence). CDR3 nucleotides: TGTGCCAGTAGTAGTGGAGATGGCTACACCTTC. This codes for CASSSGDGYTF.

Note on this clonotype: This clone may be a read error of a much larger clone one base away. The chain employs TRBV6-2 or TRBV6-3 and TRBJ2-2; D is uncertain. Germline assignment: CDR1 MNHEY and CDR2 SVGEGT. This CDR3 is 15 amino acids long. CDR3 region: CASSEAGPNTWELFF. DNA of the CDR3: TGTGCCAGCAGTGAGGCTGGTCCGAACACCTGGGAGCTGTTTTTT.

This clonotype was found a few times. V usage is TRBV4-1 and J usage is TRBJ1-1; 7 nucleotides match TRBD1. V lost 0 bases, J lost 4 bases, and 5 bases stayed unmatched. Germline-derived CDR1 and CDR2 are MGHRA and YSYEKL. CDR3 length: 15 amino acids. The CDR3 sequence is CASSQETGRGTEAFF. CDR3 bases: TGCGCCAGCAGCCAAGAGACAGGGAGAGGCACTGAAGCTTTCTTT.

This clonotype was found many times. CDR3 residues: CSAILLAGSGTQYF. The CDR3 coding sequence is TGCAGTGCTATACTACTAGCGGGATCTGGTACGCAGTATTTT. The gene calls are TRBV20-1 and TRBJ2-3; 10 bases line up with TRBD2. Germline V gene data show CDR1 as DFQATT and CDR2 as SNEGSKA (reference sequence). This CDR3 has 14 amino acids. J lost 8 bases, V lost 4 bases, and 9 bases had no gene match.

The rearrangement links TRBV5-1 to TRBJ2-3, with 11 positions matching TRBD2. J was trimmed by 4 bases and V by 2 bases; bases with no gene match: 12. The CDR3 spans 18 residues. CDR1 and CDR2 from the germline V gene are SGHRS and YFSETQ. The CDR3 DNA reads TGCGCCAGCAGCTTTAGCGGGGGGGCCTCTATCATAGCAGATACGCAGTATTTT. Its protein is CASSFSGGASIIADTQYF.

This clonotype was found many times. The V gene is TRBV9, the J gene TRBJ2-7; 8 nucleotides match TRBD1. J lost 3 bases, V lost 5 bases, and 7 bases had no gene match. This CDR3 has 14 residues. The germline V gene encodes CDR1 SGDLS and CDR2 YYNGEE. CDR3: CASSSGTGDYEQYF. The CDR3 DNA is TGTGCCAGCAGTTCCGGGACAGGAGACTACGAGCAGTACTTC.

This clonotype was recorded at least ten times. This sequence joins TRBV6-1 and TRBJ1-5; the D is unclear. The CDR3 totals 14 residues. Germline CDR1 and CDR2: MNHNS and SASEGT. V lost 2 bases and J 5 bases, leaving 10 bases between the germline ends. The CDR3 coding sequence is TGTGCCAGCAGTGAACGTCGCCTATATCAGCCCCAGCATTTT. It codes for CASSERRLYQPQHF.

In its sample, this clonotype was seen a few times. Possible read error: a much larger clone is one base away. The chain has TRBV19 and TRBJ2-7, with a possible D match to TRBD2 (6 bases). Germline lookup yields CDR1 LNHDA and CDR2 SQIVND (reference sequence). Trimming removed 5 bases from V and 7 bases from J, with 18 bases in between. The CDR3 runs to 14 residues. The CDR3 loop reads CASSPGRVGGEQYF. The CDR3 nucleotides read TGTGCCAGTAGTCCCGGACGGGTGGGAGGTGAGCAGTACTTC.

This clonotype was found many times. J is TRBJ2-3 and V is TRBV7-3; 7 positions agree with TRBD1. The CDR3 has 15 amino acids. J lost 1 base, V lost 4 bases, and 5 bases had no gene match. The germline V gene has CDR1 SGHTA and CDR2 FQGTGA. CDR3 bases: TGTGCCAGCAGCTCCGGACAGGTCCGCACAGATACGCAGTATTTT. It yields the protein CASSSGQVRTDTQYF.

This clonotype was picked up a small number of times. V usage is TRBV4-1 and J usage is TRBJ1-3; D may be TRBD1 (6 bases). This CDR3 has 17 residues. Trimming stripped 0 bases from V and 0 bases from J, with 12 bases between. Germline V gene data show CDR1 as MGHRA and CDR2 as YSYEKL. The CDR3 sequence is CASSQDPLRGSGNTIYF. The CDR3 DNA reads TGCGCCAGCAGCCAAGATCCGCTCAGGGGCTCTGGAAACACCATATATTTT.

This clonotype was seen more than once but under ten times. The chain uses TRBV5-5 and TRBJ2-7, with a possible D match to TRBD1 (6 bases). Germline CDR1 and CDR2: SGHKS and YYEKEE (reference sequence). Trimming left V 4 bases short and J 12 bases short, with 20 bases between. The length of the CDR3 is 13 residues. The CDR3 bases are TGTGCCAGCAGCCTACGGACAGTGAACTCGGCGTACTTC. Protein sequence: CASSLRTVNSAYF.

In this sample, this clonotype turned up many times. The chain uses TRBV28 and TRBJ2-1, with a weak D call TRBD1 (6 bases). V was shortened by 3 bases and J by 2 bases, with 8 bases between the two germline ends. The CDR3 length is 14 residues. The V gene's germline CDR1 is MDHEN and CDR2 SYDVKM. The chain's CDR3 is CASSLGAPYNEQFF. For the CDR3, the DNA is TGTGCCAGCAGTTTGGGGGCTCCCTACAATGAGCAGTTCTTC.

The V and J genes are TRBV11-2 and TRBJ1-2; 7 bases align to TRBD1. The V segment lost 0 bases and the J segment 7 bases; nucleotides outside the gene matches: 8. There are 15 residues in the CDR3. The germline gives CDR1 SGHAT, CDR2 FQNNGV. The CDR3 loop reads CASSLDLLRGLGYTF. CDR3 sequence (DNA): TGTGCCAGCAGCTTAGATCTCTTAAGGGGGCTTGGCTACACCTTC.

This clonotype was recorded many times. DNA for the CDR3: TGTGCCAGCAGTTTTCTTGGCGGGAGCTCAGATACGCAGTATTTT. Protein product: CASSFLGGSSDTQYF. The J gene is TRBJ2-3, the V gene TRBV12-3 or TRBV12-4; 7 bases agree with TRBD2. This CDR3 is built from 15 residues. J gave up 4 bases and V 3 bases, and 7 bases lay outside the gene matches.

This clonotype has a count of ten or more. The chain has TRBV6-5 and TRBJ1-1, with D perhaps TRBD1 (6 bases). CDR1 is MNHEY and CDR2 is SVGAGI in the germline V gene. The CDR3 sequence is 13 residues long. The V end was cut by 4 bases, the J end by 5 bases, with 11 bases between. CDR3 protein: CASSSQGWTEAFF. The CDR3 DNA reads TGTGCCAGCAGTTCGCAGGGGTGGACTGAAGCTTTCTTT.

This clonotype was seen many times. V usage is TRBV11-2 and J usage is TRBJ1-4; D possibly corresponds to TRBD1 (5 bases). The V gene's germline CDR1 is SGHAT and CDR2 FQNNGV. Trimming left V 5 bases short and J 8 bases short, with 15 bases between. CDR3 length equals 14 residues. CDR3 amino acids: CASSTSAGKEKLFF. CDR3 nucleotides: TGTGCCAGCAGCACCTCGGCAGGGAAAGAAAAACTGTTTTTT.

This clonotype has at least ten counts. V and J are TRBV28 and TRBJ2-1; TRBD1 might be the D (6 bases). V was clipped by 2 bases and J by 2 bases, with 10 bases between them. Per germline, CDR1 MDHEN and CDR2 SYDVKM. The CDR3 is 15 residues long. The CDR3 region is CASSLGGYTYNEQFF. The CDR3 DNA follows: TGTGCCAGCAGTTTAGGGGGCTATACCTACAATGAGCAGTTCTTC.

This clonotype was recorded at least ten times. The chain combines TRBV27 with TRBJ1-6; the D is unclear. Trimming stripped 3 bases from V and 10 bases from J, with 10 bases between. The germline V gene encodes CDR1 MNHEY and CDR2 SMNVEV (reference sequence). CDR3 length: 13 residues. The DNA of the CDR3 is TGTGCCAGCAGTTTCGGAGTCGGGTCACCCCTCCACTTT. Translation: CASSFGVGSPLHF.

This clonotype was seen many times. The V and J genes are TRBV6-5 and TRBJ1-6, with D hard to call. V was clipped by 3 bases and J by 7 bases, with 10 bases between them. The CDR3 is 14 residues long. In germline, CDR1 is MNHEY, CDR2 SVGAGI. In nucleotides, the CDR3 is TGTGCCAGCAGTTATCGGCAGGCGAATTCACCCCTCCACTTT. It is translated as CASSYRQANSPLHF.

The chain is built from TRBV7-9 and TRBJ2-3; possibly TRBD2 for D (5 bases). The CDR3 covers 15 residues. The germline V gene has CDR1 SEHNR and CDR2 FQNEAQ (reference sequence). The ends were cut back, 0 bases at V and 5 bases at J, with 12 bases in the middle. CDR3 region: CASSLAGSRGDTQYF. The DNA for the CDR3 is TGTGCCAGCAGCTTAGCGGGGAGCCGAGGAGATACGCAGTATTTT.

A few counts support this clonotype. V usage is TRBV6-1 and J usage is TRBJ2-1; TRBD2 agrees at 10 bases. The length of the CDR3 is 19 residues. The ends lost 4 bases at V and 6 bases at J; junction bases unmatched: 18. CDR1 MNHNS and CDR2 SASEGT come from the germline V gene. CDR3 loop: CASSAAPKTSGSLRNEQFF. For the CDR3, the DNA is TGTGCCAGCAGTGCCGCCCCCAAGACTAGCGGGTCGTTACGCAATGAGCAGTTCTTC.

This clonotype was counted many times. The V gene is TRBV7-3, the J gene TRBJ2-3; 12 bases align to TRBD1. Germline lookup yields CDR1 SGHTA and CDR2 FQGTGA. This CDR3 spans 16 amino acids. Unmatched junction bases numbered 6, after V lost 2 bases and J lost 6 bases. CDR3 nucleotide sequence: TGTGCCAGCAGCTTAGTTGGGACAGGGGGCGCGGATACGCAGTATTTT. Protein: CASSLVGTGGADTQYF.

This clonotype was found many times. The V gene is TRBV7-9, the J gene TRBJ2-4; D uncertain. The germline V and J ends were trimmed by 3 bases and 5 bases, with 5 bases remaining between them. The CDR3 has 12 residues. The V gene's germline CDR1 is SEHNR and CDR2 FQNEAQ (reference sequence). The DNA of the CDR3 is TGTGCCAGCAGCTTCGCCCAAAACATTCAGTACTTC. Its protein product is CASSFAQNIQYF.

This clonotype was picked up many times. This sequence joins TRBV18 and TRBJ2-3, with D perhaps matching TRBD1 (5 bases). The CDR3 length is 15 residues. V dropped 3 bases and J dropped 4 bases, with 14 bases sitting between them. Germline CDR1 KGHSH, CDR2 LQKENI. The CDR3 protein is CASSPQTVGPDTQYF. As DNA, the CDR3 is TGTGCCAGCTCACCCCAGACAGTGGGTCCAGATACGCAGTATTTT.

A remark on this clonotype: One end of the junction is discordant with germline, which a read error may explain. This chain connects TRBV5-5 to TRBJ2-1; TRBD2 matches 7 bases. The germline CDR1 and CDR2 sequences are SGHKS and YYEKEE (reference sequence). This CDR3 has 15 amino acids. In DNA form, the CDR3 reads TGCGCCAGCAGCCATAGGGAGGGGCCTTACAATGAGCAGTTCTTC. Translating it yields CASSHREGPYNEQFF.

This clonotype was counted many times. The V and J genes are TRBV12-3 or TRBV12-4 and TRBJ2-3, with a possible D match to TRBD1 (6 bases). Trimming took 5 bases from V and 0 from J, leaving 12 bases between them. The CDR3 sequence is 15 residues long. The CDR3 loop is CASSRQVTSTDTQYF. The CDR3 nucleotides read TGTGCCAGCAGTCGACAGGTTACTAGCACAGATACGCAGTATTTT.

This clonotype came up many times. The chain has TRBV7-2 and TRBJ2-7; TRBD1 or TRBD2 may be the D gene (5 bases each). The CDR3 has 15 residues. The germline V gene encodes CDR1 SGHTA and CDR2 FQGNSA. V was shortened by 6 bases and J by 2 bases, with 17 bases between the two germline ends. CDR3 DNA sequence: TGTGCCAGCAGTCCCAGGGTTTGGGGAGCCTACGAGCAGTACTTC. It yields the protein CASSPRVWGAYEQYF.